The 17 T cell receptor beta chains in this list originate from one sample, sequenced in a study of OX40 agonist ivuxolimab in advanced cancers. Profiled with immunoSEQ multiplex PCR; TCRdb holds only in-frame clones, not every one. The table has 90,000 to 150,000 clones, around 87% seen once. The source was CD4+ or CD8+ T cells sorted from blood, collected in a trial of the OX40 agonist ivuxolimab. Receptors were obtained from an adult with an advanced solid tumor such as melanoma, head and neck, liver or kidney cancer.

The rearrangement joins TRBV28 to TRBJ2-7; D is undetermined. V lost 5 bases and J 2 bases, leaving 7 bases between the germline ends. Germline V gene data show CDR1 as MDHEN and CDR2 as SYDVKM. The CDR3 contains 12 residues. The CDR3 loop is CASSRQPYEQYF. CDR3 in DNA: TGTGCCAGCAGTCGGCAGCCCTACGAGCAGTACTTC.

V usage is TRBV18 and J usage is TRBJ1-2; a weak D match, TRBD1 (6 bases). There are 14 residues in the CDR3. Germline V gives CDR1 KGHSH, CDR2 LQKENI. Trimming removed 3 bases from V and 4 bases from J, with 12 bases in between. Here the CDR3 reads CASSPPDRTYGYTF. The CDR3 DNA is TGTGCCAGCTCACCTCCGGACAGAACCTATGGCTACACCTTC.

The V gene is TRBV28, the J gene TRBJ2-5; 10 positions agree with TRBD2. The CDR3 covers 16 residues. Germline-derived CDR1 and CDR2 are MDHEN and SYDVKM. The V gene end was trimmed by 7 bases and the J gene end by 2 bases; junction bases not matched to a gene: 10. DNA for the CDR3: TGTGCCAGCAACGCCCTTAGCGGGGGGATTCAAGAGACCCAGTACTTC. It is translated as CASNALSGGIQETQYF.

This chain links TRBV11-2 with TRBJ1-4; TRBD1 is a possible D gene (6 bases). Germline CDR1 and CDR2: SGHAT and FQNNGV. The CDR3 length is 16 residues. The V and J ends lost 3 bases and 3 bases respectively, with 14 bases between them. The CDR3, as DNA: TGTGCCAGCAGCTTCTTACACAGGGCTGCTAATGAAAAACTGTTTTTT. Protein: CASSFLHRAANEKLFF.

The chain combines TRBV19 with TRBJ1-2, with D perhaps TRBD1 (6 bases). The V gene lost 7 bases and the J gene lost 4 bases, with 10 bases spanning the gap. CDR3 length equals 12 residues. Germline CDR1 LNHDA, CDR2 SQIVND (reference sequence). The CDR3 sequence: CASTGEGYGYTF. The CDR3 DNA follows: TGTGCCAGTACAGGGGAGGGCTATGGCTACACCTTC.

This clone was found once. The V gene is TRBV5-4, the J gene TRBJ2-5; TRBD2 might be the D (5 bases). The V end was cut by 2 bases, the J end by 5 bases, with 13 bases between. CDR1 and CDR2 (germline): SGHNT, YYREEE (reference sequence). This CDR3 comprises 14 residues. In DNA form, the CDR3 reads TGTGCCAGCAGCTTTGCGGGCCCGTCCGAGACCCAGTACTTC. Translation: CASSFAGPSETQYF.

V gene TRBV29-1 combines with J gene TRBJ2-1; the D gene is possibly TRBD2 (7 bases). Germline values: CDR1 SQVTM, CDR2 ANQGSEA. The CDR3 consists of 14 residues. Trimming cost V 6 bases and J 5 bases, with 17 bases left between them. This chain's CDR3 is CSVARGGRDNEQFF. DNA for the CDR3: TGCAGCGTGGCGAGGGGGGGGCGAGACAATGAGCAGTTCTTC.

The V call is TRBV5-1, the J call TRBJ1-6; 8 nucleotides align to TRBD1. The CDR3 has 14 residues. Germline lookup yields CDR1 SGHRS and CDR2 YFSETQ. With 2 bases clipped from V and 6 bases from J, the junction kept 1 base outside the gene matches. The CDR3 region has the DNA TGCGCCAGCAGCTTCGGACAGGGTAATTCACCCCTCCACTTT. Translating it yields CASSFGQGNSPLHF. Drawing the rest from reference TRBV5-1 and TRBJ1-6, the complete variable domain is KAGVTQTPRYLIKTRGQQVTLSCSPISGHRSVSWYQQTPGQGLQFLFEYFSETQRNKGNFPGRFSGRQFSNSRSEMNVSTLELGDSALYLCASSFGQGNSPLHFGNGTRLTVT.

The chain is built from TRBV6-5 and TRBJ1-6, with D perhaps TRBD1 (5 bases). This CDR3 spans 14 amino acids. V gave up 0 bases and J gave up 14 bases, with 14 bases separating them. From germline, CDR1 is MNHEY and CDR2 SVGAGI. The CDR3 DNA follows: TGTGCCAGCAGTTACTCAGGTCAGGGAGAGGCCCTCCACTTT. Its protein product is CASSYSGQGEALHF.

The rearrangement uses TRBV19 and TRBJ1-5; 9 bases fit TRBD1. Per germline, CDR1 LNHDA and CDR2 SQIVND (reference sequence). CDR3 length equals 16 residues. Trimming at V came to 5 bases and at J to 5 bases, leaving 10 bases not matched to a gene. The CDR3 nucleotides read TGTGCCAGTAGTGGGGGGACAGGGCTCGGGGATCAGCCCCAGCATTTT. Protein: CASSGGTGLGDQPQHF. Drawing the rest from reference TRBV19 and TRBJ1-5, the complete variable domain is DGGITQSPKYLFRKEGQNVTLSCEQNLNHDAMYWYRQDPGQGLRLIYYSQIVNDFQKGDIAEGYSVSREKKESFPLTVTSAQKNPTAFYLCASSGGTGLGDQPQHFGDGTRLSIL.

The rearrangement uses TRBV30 and TRBJ2-2; D remains unclear. There are 12 residues in the CDR3. The V end was cut by 0 bases, the J end by 7 bases, with 6 bases between. Germline assignment: CDR1 GTSNPN and CDR2 SVGIG (reference sequence). The CDR3 DNA sequence: TGTGCCTGGAGTGTATGGGGCGGGGAGCTGTTTTTT. It yields the protein CAWSVWGGELFF.

The chain joins TRBV28 to TRBJ2-5, with D perhaps being TRBD1 or TRBD2 (5 bases each). Trimming shortened V by 8 bases and J by 9 bases, and 19 bases separated the two germline ends. CDR1 MDHEN and CDR2 SYDVKM come from the germline V gene. The CDR3 consists of 13 residues. The chain's CDR3 is CASGHWGSEAQYF. Here the CDR3 DNA reads TGTGCCAGCGGTCACTGGGGCTCGGAGGCCCAGTACTTC.

The chain employs TRBV7-2 and TRBJ1-4, with no clear D. The V gene lost 4 bases and the J gene lost 8 bases, with 17 bases spanning the gap. Looked up from germline, CDR1 is SGHTA and CDR2 is FQGNSA. The CDR3 runs to 15 residues. CDR3 sequence: CASSSYSTAGEKLFF. In DNA, the CDR3 is TGTGCCAGCAGCTCCTACAGCACGGCCGGGGAAAAACTGTTTTTT.

This chain links TRBV7-9 with TRBJ1-1; 8 nucleotides agree with TRBD1. After removal of 6 bases from V and 4 bases from J, the junction contained 10 bases not matched to a gene. The CDR3 extends over 15 amino acids. Germline CDR1 reads SEHNR; CDR2 reads FQNEAQ (reference sequence). The CDR3 protein is CASSLTRGPGTEAFF. The CDR3 region has the DNA TGTGCCAGCAGTTTGACCAGGGGGCCGGGCACTGAAGCTTTCTTT.

This chain links TRBV2 with TRBJ2-1; D perhaps matches TRBD2 (6 bases). Between the trimmed V and J ends, which lost 8 bases and 4 bases, there was a span of 15 bases. This CDR3 has 14 amino acids. CDR1 is SNHLY, CDR2 FYNNEI, per germline. CDR3 coding DNA: TGTGCCAGCTGCTACTTGGGACTGTACAATGAGCAGTTCTTC. Amino acid sequence: CASCYLGLYNEQFF.

The chain has TRBV19 and TRBJ2-3; the D gene is possibly TRBD2 (8 bases). Per germline, CDR1 LNHDA and CDR2 SQIVND (reference sequence). V was shortened by 9 bases and J by 4 bases, with 26 bases between the two germline ends. This CDR3 has 17 residues. The CDR3 loop is CASKLAESGQGADTQYF. In DNA form, the CDR3 reads TGTGCCAGCAAACTAGCGGAGTCTGGGCAGGGGGCAGATACGCAGTATTTT.

The chain employs TRBV28 and TRBJ1-6; 7 bases are a match to TRBD1. CDR3 length: 18 amino acids. The J segment lost 7 bases and the V segment lost 2 bases, leaving 14 bases of the junction unmatched. Germline values: CDR1 MDHEN, CDR2 SYDVKM. CDR3 sequence: CASSLIGPPGQKNSPLHF. CDR3 sequence (DNA): TGTGCCAGCAGTTTAATCGGCCCACCGGGACAGAAAAATTCACCCCTCCACTTT.